This entry lists 13 T cell receptor beta chains sequenced from one sample in a study of cytomegalovirus exposure and HLA in healthy donors. PCR was performed using 60 Vbeta and 13 Jbeta primers. Assay: immunoSEQ multiplex PCR; the TCRdb copy retains only in-frame clones and omits some. The sample holds fewer than 150,000 clones; approximately 80% are singletons and the top ten take under 2.5%. Sequencing was performed on PBMCs. The receptors shown here come from a man under 40 in good health and CMV-seronegative.

The chain has TRBV6-1 and TRBJ2-2; D not resolved. V lost 6 bases to trimming and J lost 3 bases, with 5 bases between them. CDR1 is MNHNS and CDR2 is SASEGT in the germline V gene. CDR3 length: 12 amino acids. The CDR3 nucleotides read TGTGCCAGCAGCCTATACACCGGGGAGCTGTTTTTT. It yields the protein CASSLYTGELFF.

This sequence joins TRBV6-5 and TRBJ1-1; a weak D match, TRBD1 (5 bases). CDR1 MNHEY and CDR2 SVGAGI come from the germline V gene. The V and J ends lost 2 bases and 3 bases respectively, with 10 bases between them. This CDR3 contains 14 residues. This CDR3 is CASSYRQPDTEAFF. The CDR3 nucleotides are TGTGCCAGCAGTTACAGACAGCCGGACACTGAAGCTTTCTTT.

The chain employs TRBV19 and TRBJ1-1; 7 bases match TRBD1. The CDR3 has 16 amino acids. J was trimmed by 0 bases and V by 5 bases; bases with no gene match: 9. The V gene's germline CDR1 is LNHDA and CDR2 SQIVND (reference sequence). The DNA of the CDR3 is TGTGCCAGTAGTCCCGGGACAGCCAAAATGAACACTGAAGCTTTCTTT. As protein: CASSPGTAKMNTEAFF. Based on the CDR3 plus reference TRBV19 and TRBJ1-1, the full variable domain is DGGITQSPKYLFRKEGQNVTLSCEQNLNHDAMYWYRQDPGQGLRLIYYSQIVNDFQKGDIAEGYSVSREKKESFPLTVTSAQKNPTAFYLCASSPGTAKMNTEAFFGQGTRLTVV.

The chain employs TRBV10-3 and TRBJ2-3, with D possibly being TRBD2 (6 bases). Germline CDR1 reads ENHRY; CDR2 reads SYGVKD. V was cut by 3 bases and J by 6 bases, with 16 bases left in between. The CDR3 has 15 amino acids. CDR3 sequence reads: CAISDFTAGRDTQYF. The CDR3 coding sequence is TGTGCCATCAGTGACTTTACAGCGGGCCGGGATACGCAGTATTTT.

A few counts support this clone. The chain carries TRBV5-1 and TRBJ2-3, with D tentatively TRBD2 (7 bases). Trimming cost V 0 bases and J 5 bases, with 19 bases left between them. This CDR3 has 17 amino acids. CDR1 and CDR2 from the germline V gene are SGHRS and YFSETQ. CDR3 loop: CASSLAGSPGGGDTQYF. As DNA, the CDR3 is TGCGCCAGCAGCTTGGCCGGTTCTCCGGGGGGCGGAGATACGCAGTATTTT.

The chain has TRBV7-3 and TRBJ2-2, with 12 positions matching TRBD2. V lost 5 bases to trimming and J lost 6 bases; unmatched junction nucleotides: 7. This CDR3 is built from 16 residues. Germline assignment: CDR1 SGHTA and CDR2 FQGTGA. The CDR3, as DNA: TGTGCCAGCAGCCTAGCGGGAGGGTGGTCGGCCGGGGAGCTGTTTTTT. Translated, it gives CASSLAGGWSAGELFF.

This chain connects TRBV5-1 to TRBJ1-2; 9 nucleotides match TRBD1. The CDR3 spans 12 residues. V lost 1 base to trimming and J lost 8 bases; unmatched junction nucleotides: 0. The germline V gene encodes CDR1 SGHRS and CDR2 YFSETQ. CDR3 nucleotide sequence: TGCGCCAGCAGCTTGACAGGGGGCGGCTACACCTTC. Amino acid sequence: CASSLTGGGYTF.

This chain connects TRBV5-6 to TRBJ1-2; TRBD1 aligns across 9 bases. The germline gives CDR1 SGHDT, CDR2 YYEEEE. The V segment lost 7 bases and the J segment 7 bases; nucleotides outside the gene matches: 2. The CDR3 runs 11 residues. The CDR3 here is CASGTGTGYTF. CDR3 coding DNA: TGTGCCAGCGGGACAGGGACTGGCTACACCTTC. The full variable domain, with the rest looked up from reference TRBV5-6 and TRBJ1-2, is DAGVTQSPTHLIKTRGQQVTLRCSPKSGHDTVSWYQQALGQGPQFIFQYYEEEERQRGNFPDRFSGHQFPNYSSELNVNALLLGDSALYLCASGTGTGYTFGSGTRLTVV.

The chain joins TRBV14 to TRBJ2-3; TRBD1 might be the D (6 bases). The CDR3 length is 15 residues. The V end lost 4 bases, the J end lost 1 base, and 12 bases lay between the germline ends. The V gene's germline CDR1 is SGHDN and CDR2 FVKESK. The CDR3 is CASSLQGGGTDTQYF. The CDR3 DNA follows: TGTGCCAGCAGCCTTCAAGGGGGAGGCACAGATACGCAGTATTTT.

The genes are TRBV5-1 and TRBJ2-3; 9 bases agree with TRBD2. This CDR3 is built from 17 residues. Per germline, CDR1 SGHRS and CDR2 YFSETQ. V shed 5 bases, J shed 2 bases, and the junction held 12 bases outside the gene matches. CDR3 residues: CASRVGAGGPFTDTQYF. The CDR3 DNA reads as TGCGCCAGCAGAGTGGGGGCGGGAGGGCCCTTCACAGATACGCAGTATTTT.

The chain recombines TRBV11-2 with TRBJ2-7; tentative D call: TRBD2 (6 bases). This CDR3 contains 12 residues. Germline CDR1 and CDR2: SGHAT and FQNNGV. V lost 5 bases and J 6 bases, leaving 11 bases between the germline ends. The DNA of the CDR3 is TGTGCCAGCAGCCCCGGCGGGGCCGAGCAGTACTTC. Translation gives CASSPGGAEQYF.

The chain carries TRBV7-2 and TRBJ1-1; 9 nucleotides align to TRBD1. Germline CDR1 SGHTA, CDR2 FQGNSA. The trim removed 5 bases at V and 0 bases at J, leaving 7 bases unmatched. CDR3 size: 16 residues. The CDR3 spells CASSPTGGLMNTEAFF. The CDR3 DNA reads as TGTGCCAGCAGCCCGACAGGGGGATTGATGAACACTGAAGCTTTCTTT. The variable domain in full, completed from reference TRBV7-2 and TRBJ1-1, reads GAGVSQSPSNKVTEKGKDVELRCDPISGHTALYWYRQSLGQGLEFLIYFQGNSAPDKSGLPSDRFSAERTGGSVSTLTIQRTQQEDSAVYLCASSPTGGLMNTEAFFGQGTRLTVV.

The rearrangement links TRBV7-9 to TRBJ2-7; D is uncertain. CDR1 is SEHNR and CDR2 is FQNEAQ in the germline V gene (reference sequence). This CDR3 has 12 residues. V was shortened by 5 bases and J by 3 bases, with 8 bases between the two germline ends. DNA of the CDR3: TGTGCCAGCAGCCGACACCTCTACGAGCAGTACTTC. It translates to CASSRHLYEQYF.